This T cell receptor beta chain was recovered during a study of CD8+ T cells in alopecia areata. Investigators isolated RNA and reverse transcribed it into cDNA to act as the sequencing template. Sequencing was performed with immunoSEQ multiplex PCR; in TCRdb, only in-frame clones are kept and a portion is missing. This table holds about 130,000 clones, approximately 49% found once. Remarks on this clone: Its antigen is unknown.

Study-wide results and limits: TCR sharing across patients was less clear than in mice, possibly HLA-related. An increase in clonality over normal scalp was evident in lesional scalp, especially alopecia totalis/universalis. Scalp sequencing also captures normal skin's resident alphabeta T cells.

The material sequenced was CD8+ T cells sorted from blood, taken at week 0. The receptor comes from a human donor with alopecia areata.

The CDR3 is CASSEQGLGTEAFF. CDR3 sequence (DNA): TGTGCCAGCAGCGAGCAGGGGCTGGGGACTGAAGCTTTCTTT. The genes are TRBV7-9 and TRBJ1-1, with a weak D call TRBD1 (6 bases). Trimming shortened V by 5 bases and J by 5 bases, and 15 bases separated the two germline ends. This CDR3 comprises 14 residues. In germline, CDR1 is SEHNR, CDR2 FQNEAQ (reference sequence).